This T cell receptor (beta chain) appears in the sequencing data of a study of blood T cells in healthy people across ages. This clonotype was counted at least ten times. Its specificity is not known. Study-level findings and limits: Estimated diversity, derived from one million T cells, was regarded as an underestimate.

Germline CDR1 reads LNHDA; CDR2 reads SQIVND (reference sequence). This CDR3 comprises 14 residues. J gave up 6 bases and V 3 bases, and 7 bases lay outside the gene matches. Donors were healthy Caucasian individuals from Russia aged roughly 6 to 95. For the second PCR, which ran for about 7 to 11 cycles, a sample-barcoded 5' primer and a J-beta primer mix were used. Each TCR beta cDNA got a 12-nucleotide random molecular identifier. Every sample gave at least 2.5 million paired-end reads containing CDR3. MiXCR was run by TCRdb on the 5' RACE reads, yielding one entry per CDR3 protein. The table has hundreds of thousands of distinct CDR3 sequences, roughly 31% seen once.

The clonotype was recovered from a woman of 80 years or more in good health. The sample taken for sequencing was blood. V and J are TRBV19 and TRBJ2-7; TRBD1 aligns across 8 bases. The CDR3 here is CASSITGTGPEQYF. The CDR3 DNA follows: TGTGCCAGTAGTATTACCGGGACAGGTCCCGAGCAGTACTTC.